Shown below are 14 T cell receptor beta chains from a single sample sequenced in a study of regulatory T cells in long-lasting Graves disease (dated by TCRdb to the early 2020s). The meaning of the sample's time point label: newly diagnosed GD, antithyroid drugs for less than 3 months. RNA was extracted from PBMCs in TRIzol for both TCR sequencing and RNA sequencing. Libraries were prepared through multiplex PCR. Sequencing was performed on an Illumina HiSeq 4000. iRepertoire HTBI primers and Arm-PCR amplification of CDR3 regions were used to construct TCR beta libraries. TCRdb cleaned the public reads at Q25 with fastp, built clones with MiXCR and kept in-frame beta chains. Identical CDR3 proteins give one entry, which carries the most common genes and DNA. This sample holds around 460,000 distinct CDR3 sequences; 12% to 15% were observed only once. In total, the top ten clones hold around a sixth of the sample.

These data were also reused for a study on T cells in Graves' hyperthyroidism and ophthalmopathy.

The sequenced sample was peripheral blood mononuclear cells (PBMCs), obtained at new diagnosis, from a patient treated with antithyroid drugs. The receptors derive from a woman between 50 and 59 years old with Graves disease. Donor details come from another sample of the same person, matched by shared clones.

This clonotype was found many times. The CDR3 bases are TGTGCCAGCAGTCCCGGGACGGTTTTCCACGAGCAGTACTTC. Protein: CASSPGTVFHEQYF. The chain links TRBV6-1 to TRBJ2-7; D could derive from TRBD1 or TRBD2 (5 bases each). The CDR3 has 14 residues. V lost 5 bases and J 5 bases, leaving 16 bases between the germline ends. CDR1 MNHNS and CDR2 SASEGT come from the germline V gene.

The chain combines TRBV6-1 with TRBJ2-2; 11 positions match TRBD1. Unmatched junction bases numbered 4, after V lost 7 bases and J lost 6 bases. The CDR3 is 14 amino acids. Germline-derived CDR1 and CDR2 are MNHNS and SASEGT. DNA for the CDR3: TGTGCCAGCATGGGGACAGGGGGGTCCGGGGAGCTGTTTTTT. Translation gives CASMGTGGSGELFF.

This clonotype was picked up many times. The chain has TRBV3-1 and TRBJ1-1; D remains ambiguous. The CDR3 runs to 13 residues. Germline CDR1 is LGHDT and CDR2 is YNNKEL (reference sequence). V lost 3 bases and J 1 base, leaving 6 bases between the germline ends. The chain's CDR3 is CASSHRGNTEAFF. The CDR3 DNA reads as TGTGCCAGCAGCCACCGGGGGAACACTGAAGCTTTCTTT.

This clonotype was picked up many times. The V call is TRBV7-8, the J call TRBJ2-7, with 9 bases fitting TRBD2. Unmatched junction bases numbered 10, after V lost 5 bases and J lost 2 bases. From germline, CDR1 is SGHVS and CDR2 FQNEAQ. The CDR3 extends over 16 amino acids. The CDR3 region is CASSLGTSRITYEQYF. The CDR3 coding sequence is TGTGCCAGCAGCCTTGGGACTAGCAGAATTACCTACGAGCAGTACTTC. The full variable domain, with the rest looked up from reference TRBV7-8 and TRBJ2-7, is GAGVSQSPRYKVAKRGQDVALRCDPISGHVSLFWYQQALGQGPEFLTYFQNEAQLDKSGLPSDRFFAERPEGSVSTLKIQRTQQEDSAVYLCASSLGTSRITYEQYFGPGTRLTVT.

This clonotype was counted ten times or more. The chain combines TRBV7-9 with TRBJ1-1, with D uncertain. Germline V lookup: CDR1 SEHNR, CDR2 FQNEAQ (reference sequence). The V end lost 4 bases, the J end lost 0 bases, and 12 bases lay between the germline ends. This CDR3 region has 15 residues. The DNA for the CDR3 is TGTGCCAGCAGCTCCAGCCCTCAGATGAACACTGAAGCTTTCTTT. It specifies CASSSSPQMNTEAFF.

This clonotype was seen more than once but under ten times. This sequence joins TRBV3-1 and TRBJ1-3, with 7 nucleotides matching TRBD1. Germline CDR1 reads LGHDT; CDR2 reads YNNKEL (reference sequence). This CDR3 has 19 residues. V lost 0 bases, J lost 1 base, and 12 bases stayed unmatched. CDR3 sequence reads: CASSQDRQGFLLSGNTIYF. CDR3 DNA: TGTGCCAGCAGCCAAGATAGACAGGGATTTTTACTATCTGGAAACACCATATATTTT.

This clonotype appeared many times. V gene TRBV20-1 combines with J gene TRBJ2-3; 11 bases line up with TRBD2. The CDR3 length is 16 residues. V lost 2 bases to trimming and J lost 0 bases; unmatched junction nucleotides: 4. Germline CDR1 DFQATT, CDR2 SNEGSKA (reference sequence). Here the CDR3 reads CSARSRLAGSTDTQYF. The CDR3 coding sequence is TGCAGTGCTAGATCGAGACTAGCGGGAAGCACAGATACGCAGTATTTT.

This clonotype was counted at least ten times. The chain joins TRBV6-5 to TRBJ2-3; no reliable D call. The CDR3 totals 15 residues. The V gene lost 2 bases and the J gene lost 4 bases, with 13 bases spanning the gap. Germline assignment: CDR1 MNHEY and CDR2 SVGAGI. CDR3 sequence: CASSYDRGPPDTQYF. In DNA, the CDR3 is TGTGCCAGCAGTTACGACCGCGGCCCGCCAGATACGCAGTATTTT.

This clonotype has just a few counts. The chain recombines TRBV7-9 with TRBJ2-2; TRBD1 or TRBD2 may be the D gene (6 bases each). Trimming left V 3 bases short and J 1 base short, with 15 bases between. The V gene's germline CDR1 is SEHNR and CDR2 FQNEAQ (reference sequence). This CDR3 spans 17 amino acids. The DNA for the CDR3 is TGTGCCAGCAGCTTCAAACTTGCGGGACAGAACACCGGGGAGCTGTTTTTT. Amino acid sequence: CASSFKLAGQNTGELFF.

This clonotype was counted at least ten times. CDR3 sequence reads: CAFGGPSGELFF. As DNA, the CDR3 is TGTGCCTTTGGAGGGCCTTCGGGGGAGCTGTTTTTT. J is TRBJ2-2 and V is TRBV30, with D perhaps TRBD2 (6 bases). V was trimmed by 7 bases and J by 8 bases, leaving 14 bases between them. Germline CDR1 and CDR2: GTSNPN and SVGIG (reference sequence). This CDR3 is built from 12 residues.

This clonotype appeared a few times. The chain recombines TRBV6-1 with TRBJ2-3, with D possibly matching TRBD2 (5 bases). This CDR3 is 15 amino acids long. Trimming cost V 8 bases and J 2 bases, with 17 bases left between them. The germline CDR1 and CDR2 sequences are MNHNS and SASEGT. Written as DNA, the CDR3 is TGTGCCAGCCGAACCCCGGACTGGTACACAGATACGCAGTATTTT. Translating it yields CASRTPDWYTDTQYF.

The chain couples TRBV6-1 to TRBJ2-1; 7 bases line up with TRBD1. CDR1 and CDR2 from the germline V gene are MNHNS and SASEGT. V gave up 6 bases and J gave up 7 bases; unmatched junction bases: 12. CDR3 length: 15 residues. The CDR3 DNA reads TGTGCCAGCAGGTTAACTATGACAGGGTTGAATGAGCAGTTCTTC. Protein: CASRLTMTGLNEQFF.

The genes are TRBV6-2 or TRBV6-3 and TRBJ2-7; 10 nucleotides match TRBD2. Germline CDR1 is MNHEY and CDR2 is SVGEGT. This CDR3 has 15 residues. V shed 6 bases, J shed 6 bases, and the junction held 11 bases outside the gene matches. The CDR3 is CASSGESSGSSEQYF. CDR3 nucleotide sequence: TGTGCCAGCAGCGGCGAGTCTAGCGGGAGTAGCGAGCAGTACTTC.

This clonotype was seen only once. The chain employs TRBV5-4 and TRBJ2-1; TRBD2 agrees at 11 bases. CDR1 SGHNT and CDR2 YYREEE come from the germline V gene (reference sequence). V trimming: 3 bases; J trimming: 8 bases; junction bases outside the gene matches: 4. This CDR3 is built from 14 residues. The CDR3 here is CASSSGLAGYEQFF. The CDR3 nucleotides are TGTGCCAGCAGCTCAGGACTAGCGGGCTATGAGCAGTTCTTC.